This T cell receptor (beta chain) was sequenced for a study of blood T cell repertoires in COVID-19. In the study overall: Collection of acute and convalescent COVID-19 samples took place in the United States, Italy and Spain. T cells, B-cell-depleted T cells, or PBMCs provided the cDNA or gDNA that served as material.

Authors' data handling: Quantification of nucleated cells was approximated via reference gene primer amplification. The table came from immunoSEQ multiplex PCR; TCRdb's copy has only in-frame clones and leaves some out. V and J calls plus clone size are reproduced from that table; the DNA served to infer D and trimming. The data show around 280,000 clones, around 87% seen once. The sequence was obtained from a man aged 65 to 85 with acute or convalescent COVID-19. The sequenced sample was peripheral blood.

The CDR3 bases are TGTGCCAGCAGCCTCGCAGGGGAAGATACGCAGTATTTT. This sequence encodes CASSLAGEDTQYF. V usage is TRBV7-9 and J usage is TRBJ2-3, with D perhaps matching TRBD1 (6 bases). Per germline, CDR1 SEHNR and CDR2 FQNEAQ (reference sequence). This CDR3 is built from 13 residues. V gave up 5 bases and J gave up 5 bases, with 11 bases separating them.